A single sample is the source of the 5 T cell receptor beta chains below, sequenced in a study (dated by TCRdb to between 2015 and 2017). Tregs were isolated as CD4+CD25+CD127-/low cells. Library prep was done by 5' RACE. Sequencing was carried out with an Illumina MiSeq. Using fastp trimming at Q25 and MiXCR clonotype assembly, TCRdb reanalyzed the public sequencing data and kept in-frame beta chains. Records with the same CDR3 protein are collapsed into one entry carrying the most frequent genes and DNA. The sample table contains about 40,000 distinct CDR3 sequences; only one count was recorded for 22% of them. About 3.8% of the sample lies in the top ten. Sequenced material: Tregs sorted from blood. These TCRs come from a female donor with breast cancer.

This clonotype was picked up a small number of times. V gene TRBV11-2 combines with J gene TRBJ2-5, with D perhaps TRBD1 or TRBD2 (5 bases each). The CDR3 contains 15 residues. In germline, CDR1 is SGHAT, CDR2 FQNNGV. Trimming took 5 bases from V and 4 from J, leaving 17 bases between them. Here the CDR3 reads CASSAKGPPGETQYF. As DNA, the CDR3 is TGTGCCAGCAGCGCCAAGGGACCACCGGGAGAGACCCAGTACTTC.

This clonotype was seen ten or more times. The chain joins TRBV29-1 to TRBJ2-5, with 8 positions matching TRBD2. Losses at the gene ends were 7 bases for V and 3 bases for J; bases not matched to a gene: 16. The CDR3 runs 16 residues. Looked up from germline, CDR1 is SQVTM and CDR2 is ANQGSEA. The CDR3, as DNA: TGCAGCGCGGGGGGGGTCCCGGACAGCGTGAAAGAGACCCAGTACTTC. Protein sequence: CSAGGVPDSVKETQYF.

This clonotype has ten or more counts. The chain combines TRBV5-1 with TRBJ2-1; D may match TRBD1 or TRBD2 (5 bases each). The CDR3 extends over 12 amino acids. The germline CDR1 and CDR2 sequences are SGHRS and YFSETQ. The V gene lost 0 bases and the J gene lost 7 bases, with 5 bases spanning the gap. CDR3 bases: TGCGCCAGCAGCTTGGGGGGGAATGAGCAGTTCTTC. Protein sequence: CASSLGGNEQFF.

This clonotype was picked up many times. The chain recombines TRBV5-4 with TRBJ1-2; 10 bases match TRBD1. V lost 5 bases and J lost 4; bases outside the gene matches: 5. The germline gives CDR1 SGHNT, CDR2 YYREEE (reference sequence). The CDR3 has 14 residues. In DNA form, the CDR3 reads TGTGCCAGCAGGCGGACAGGGGGGAGCTATGGCTACACCTTC. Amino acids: CASRRTGGSYGYTF.

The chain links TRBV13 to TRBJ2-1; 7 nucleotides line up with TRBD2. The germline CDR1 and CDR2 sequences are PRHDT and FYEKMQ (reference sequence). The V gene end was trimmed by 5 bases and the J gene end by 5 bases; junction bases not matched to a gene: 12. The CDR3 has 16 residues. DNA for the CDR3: TGTGCCAGCAGCCCCTCCCGGACTAGTCAACACAATGAGCAGTTCTTC. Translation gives CASSPSRTSQHNEQFF.